Listed here are 9 T cell receptor beta chains from one sample, sequenced in a study of T cells after yellow fever vaccination. TCRdb ran MiXCR on the 5' RACE reads and lists one entry per CDR3 protein. The repertoire has over 100,000 distinct CDR3 sequences, roughly 8.9% of them found once; the top ten carry around 25%. The sequenced sample was CD8+ T cells sorted from PBMCs, obtained 45 days after the yellow fever booster vaccination. The source of these receptors is a man aged 30 to 39 who received the YFV17D yellow fever vaccine.

This clonotype was recorded many times. The chain is built from TRBV20-1 and TRBJ2-1, with D perhaps TRBD2 (5 bases). The V end was cut by 6 bases, the J end by 2 bases, with 14 bases between. The CDR3 totals 14 residues. Per the germline V gene, CDR1 is DFQATT and CDR2 is SNEGSKA (reference sequence). The CDR3 DNA follows: TGCAGTGCAACCGAGCGGTTAGCCTACAATGAGCAGTTCTTC. Amino acids: CSATERLAYNEQFF.

The chain combines TRBV9 with TRBJ1-2; tentative D call: TRBD1 (5 bases). The CDR3 extends over 15 amino acids. V shed 0 bases and J shed 4 bases, with 13 bases lying between them. Germline loops: CDR1 SGDLS, CDR2 YYNGEE. This chain's CDR3 is CASSVARESSYGYTF. The CDR3 DNA follows: TGTGCCAGCAGCGTAGCCAGGGAGTCCAGCTATGGCTACACCTTC.

This clonotype was seen at least ten times. This chain links TRBV16 with TRBJ1-1; 7 bases agree with TRBD1. Germline CDR1 is KGHSY and CDR2 is FQNENV. V lost 1 base to trimming and J lost 8 bases; unmatched junction nucleotides: 4. This CDR3 is 13 amino acids long. This CDR3 reads CASSQYRDREAFF. The CDR3 coding sequence is TGTGCCAGCAGCCAATACCGGGACAGAGAAGCTTTCTTT.

This clonotype has at least ten counts. This chain connects TRBV2 to TRBJ2-7; D unresolved. This CDR3 comprises 12 residues. Trimming removed 3 bases at V and 4 bases at J, with 7 bases between. CDR1 and CDR2 (germline): SNHLY, FYNNEI. The CDR3 reads CASSDGMYEQYF. The CDR3 nucleotides read TGTGCCAGCAGTGATGGGATGTACGAGCAGTACTTC.

This clonotype was observed a few times. This sequence joins TRBV4-3 and TRBJ2-7; a possible D gene is TRBD2 (5 bases). This CDR3 comprises 13 residues. The V gene's germline CDR1 is LGHNA and CDR2 YSLEER. With 0 bases removed from V and 6 bases from J, the gap between germline ends came to 9 bases. CDR3 sequence (DNA): TGCGCCAGCAGCCAAGATGGAGGCGCCGAGCAGTACTTC. Protein: CASSQDGGAEQYF.

This clonotype has at least ten counts. This chain joins TRBV6-1 and TRBJ2-3; D is perhaps TRBD1 or TRBD2 (7 bases each). There are 14 residues in the CDR3. Germline CDR1 MNHNS, CDR2 SASEGT. The V end lost 8 bases, the J end lost 8 bases, and 20 bases lay between the germline ends. CDR3 bases: TGTGCCAGCCGGGGAGGGACAGATTCAGTTACGCAGTATTTT. This gives the protein CASRGGTDSVTQYF.

With regard to this clonotype: The junction differs from germline at one of its ends, possibly a read error. The gene calls are TRBV20-1 and TRBJ2-2; perhaps TRBD2 as D (6 bases). The CDR3 covers 14 residues. Germline-derived CDR1 and CDR2 are DFQATT and SNEGSKA (reference sequence). The CDR3 sequence is CNARDRAGTGELFF. CDR3 bases: TGCAATGCTAGAGATCGGGCGGGGACCGGGGAGCTGTTTTTT.

The table lists this clonotype with a few counts. CDR3: CASSVGQSGNEQFF. The CDR3, as DNA: TGTGCCAGCAGCGTAGGGCAGTCTGGTAATGAGCAGTTCTTC. This sequence joins TRBV9 and TRBJ2-1; D is ambiguous. Trimming took 0 bases from V and 7 from J, leaving 11 bases between them. This CDR3 has 14 amino acids. Germline V gene sequence: CDR1 SGDLS, CDR2 YYNGEE.

The rearrangement uses TRBV19 and TRBJ2-1; D is tentatively TRBD1 or TRBD2 (5 bases each). Looked up from germline, CDR1 is LNHDA and CDR2 is SQIVND (reference sequence). Trimming left V 2 bases short and J 4 bases short, with 18 bases between. CDR3 length: 17 residues. CDR3 region: CASSISRELRRYNEQFF. CDR3 nucleotides: TGTGCCAGTAGTATAAGCAGGGAGTTGCGTCGGTACAATGAGCAGTTCTTC.